The present entry profiles one TCR beta chain with its context. TCRdb's copy holds only in-frame clones and misses some; the assay was immunoSEQ multiplex PCR. Of about 140,000 clones listed, about 89% are singletons. Germline V lookup: CDR1 SQVTM, CDR2 ANQGSEA. After removal of 1 base from V and 4 bases from J, the junction contained 4 bases not matched to a gene. The CDR3 sequence is 14 residues long. This sample stems from a study of T cell responses to AZD1222 COVID-19 vaccine. The specimen comprised peripheral blood, sampled 28 days after the second dose of the MenACWY control vaccine. This clonotype originated in an adult who received the MenACWY meningococcal vaccine as a control. The V and J genes are TRBV29-1 and TRBJ2-5, with 9 bases identical to TRBD1. DNA for the CDR3: TGCAGCGTTGAAGGGGACAGGGAACCAGAGACCCAGTACTTC. Translation gives CSVEGDREPETQYF.